These T cell receptor beta chains were read from a single sample in a study of immune evolution from preneoplasia to lung adenocarcinoma. TCRdb's copy holds only in-frame clones and misses some; the assay was immunoSEQ multiplex PCR. The sample records 4,000 to 4,500 clones, roughly four fifths being singletons. Sequencing was carried out using FFPE minimally invasive lung adenocarcinoma tissue. Source of these receptors: a person in their sixties or seventies with lung adenocarcinoma. Each CDR3 is given with its conserved first and last residue. Each record gives: V gene, D gene, J gene, clone size, CDR3 DNA, CDR3 protein. D genes are given only for firm matches. Clone size is shown for a subset of rows, as once, few, many or a class of expanded clone.

v_gene: TRBV6-5
d_gene: TRBD1
j_gene: TRBJ1-3
abundance: NA
CDR3nt: TGTGCCAGCAGTAGGGCGGACAGGGCGAAAAACACCATATATTTT
CDR3aa: CASSRADRAKNTIYF

v_gene: TRBV6-6
d_gene: NA
j_gene: TRBJ2-4
abundance: NA
CDR3nt: TGTGCCAGCAGGGGGGAAGGAAACATTCAGTACTTC
CDR3aa: CASRGEGNIQYF

v_gene: TRBV7-9
d_gene: NA
j_gene: TRBJ2-2
abundance: NA
CDR3nt: TGTGCCAGCAGCCCTAGGGAATTCCTGTCCAGGGGCACCGGGGAGCTGTTTTTT
CDR3aa: CASSPREFLSRGTGELFF

v_gene: TRBV28
d_gene: NA
j_gene: TRBJ1-4
abundance: NA
CDR3nt: TGTGCCAGCAGTTTTGTTCCCTTCAATGAAAAACTGTTTTTT
CDR3aa: CASSFVPFNEKLFF

v_gene: TRBV7-3
d_gene: TRBD2
j_gene: TRBJ2-1
abundance: NA
CDR3nt: TGTGCCAGCAGCGAGACTAGCGGGACGTCCCGAGCCGCGTTCTTC
CDR3aa: CASSETSGTSRAAFF

v_gene: TRBV7-3
d_gene: NA
j_gene: TRBJ2-6
abundance: NA
CDR3nt: TGTGCCAGCAGCACTGTAGTTGGGGCCGCTTACTCTGGGGCCAACGTCCTGACTTTC
CDR3aa: CASSTVVGAAYSGANVLTF

v_gene: TRBV5-4
d_gene: TRBD2
j_gene: TRBJ2-5
abundance: NA
CDR3nt: TGTGCCAGCAGCCGACTAGCGGGAGGAGGAGAGACCCAGTACTTC
CDR3aa: CASSRLAGGGETQYF

v_gene: TRBV7-2
d_gene: NA
j_gene: TRBJ2-5
abundance: NA
CDR3nt: TGTGCCAGCAGCTTAGAAGCAGGGTCTGGGACCCAGTACTTC
CDR3aa: CASSLEAGSGTQYF

v_gene: TRBV28
d_gene: TRBD2
j_gene: TRBJ2-1
abundance: NA
CDR3nt: TGTGCCAGCAGGCCGGGACTAGTGAACAATGAGCAGTTCTTC
CDR3aa: CASRPGLVNNEQFF

v_gene: TRBV11-2
d_gene: TRBD2
j_gene: TRBJ2-3
abundance: NA
CDR3nt: TGTGCCAGCAGCTTCGGGGCGGGAGGAACCACAGATACGCAGTATTTT
CDR3aa: CASSFGAGGTTDTQYF

v_gene: TRBV6-1
d_gene: NA
j_gene: TRBJ2-3
abundance: NA
CDR3nt: TGTGCTAGCAGTGAGATTCTTGATACGCAGTATTTT
CDR3aa: CASSEILDTQYF

v_gene: TRBV9
d_gene: NA
j_gene: TRBJ2-7
abundance: once
CDR3nt: TGTGCCAGCAGCGTAGGTTCCGGACGAACCTACGAGCAGTACTTC
CDR3aa: CASSVGSGRTYEQYF

v_gene: TRBV13
d_gene: NA
j_gene: TRBJ2-1
abundance: NA
CDR3nt: TGTGCCAGCAGCTTAGTTGCAGGGCAGTTCTTC
CDR3aa: CASSLVAGQFF

v_gene: TRBV29-1
d_gene: NA
j_gene: TRBJ2-4
abundance: NA
CDR3nt: TGCCGGCTGAGAGATCGGCCAGCCAAAAACATTCAGTACTTC
CDR3aa: CRLRDRPAKNIQYF

v_gene: TRBV10-3
d_gene: TRBD2
j_gene: TRBJ2-1
abundance: NA
CDR3nt: TGTGCCATCAGCGGAATTCCGCCCTACGCTAGCGGGATATTATACAATGAGCAGTTCTTC
CDR3aa: CAISGIPPYASGILYNEQFF

v_gene: TRBV11-3
d_gene: TRBD2
j_gene: TRBJ2-1
abundance: NA
CDR3nt: TGTGCCAGCAGCTTAGGGGGACTAGCGGGAGTAGTAAATGAGCAGTTCTTC
CDR3aa: CASSLGGLAGVVNEQFF

v_gene: TRBV4-3
d_gene: TRBD1
j_gene: TRBJ2-3
abundance: NA
CDR3nt: TGCGTCAGCAGCCAAGAGGCACAGGGGGCTGCAGATACGCAGTATTTT
CDR3aa: CVSSQEAQGAADTQYF

v_gene: TRBV13
d_gene: TRBD1
j_gene: TRBJ1-1
abundance: few
CDR3nt: TGTGCCAGCAGCTCAGACCTCCCGGGACAGGGACGTGACACTGAAGCTTTCTTT
CDR3aa: CASSSDLPGQGRDTEAFF

v_gene: TRBV30
d_gene: NA
j_gene: TRBJ2-5
abundance: NA
CDR3nt: TGTGCCTGGAGTGTAAAGACCCAGTACTTC
CDR3aa: CAWSVKTQYF

v_gene: TRBV5-4
d_gene: TRBD1
j_gene: TRBJ1-4
abundance: NA
CDR3nt: TGTGCCAGCAGCGTACAGGGGCCGACTAATGAAAAACTGTTTTTT
CDR3aa: CASSVQGPTNEKLFF

v_gene: TRBV20-1
d_gene: NA
j_gene: TRBJ2-7
abundance: NA
CDR3nt: TGCAGTGCCGGAGAGGACTACGAGCAGTACTTC
CDR3aa: CSAGEDYEQYF

v_gene: TRBV6-5
d_gene: NA
j_gene: TRBJ2-1
abundance: NA
CDR3nt: TGTGCCAGCAGTCGGAAACTAAACAATGAGCAGTTCTTC
CDR3aa: CASSRKLNNEQFF

v_gene: TRBV28
d_gene: NA
j_gene: TRBJ2-7
abundance: NA
CDR3nt: TGTGCCAGCAGTTTAGATTCGGAGCCCTTTTTGTCCCCCTACGAGCAGTACTTC
CDR3aa: CASSLDSEPFLSPYEQYF

v_gene: TRBV28
d_gene: NA
j_gene: TRBJ1-5
abundance: NA
CDR3nt: TGTGCCAGCAGTTTATCCCTCTCGGAGCCCCAGCATTTT
CDR3aa: CASSLSLSEPQHF

v_gene: TRBV4-3
d_gene: TRBD2
j_gene: TRBJ2-2
abundance: NA
CDR3nt: TGCGCCAGCAGCCTTTTAAGCCCCCTAGCGGGAGTTTCTATTAAGGCCGGGGAGCTGTTTTTT
CDR3aa: CASSLLSPLAGVSIKAGELFF

v_gene: TRBV2
d_gene: NA
j_gene: TRBJ2-6
abundance: NA
CDR3nt: TGTGCCAGCACAGGGCCTAAGAGCTCTGGGGCCAACGTCCTGACTTTC
CDR3aa: CASTGPKSSGANVLTF

v_gene: TRBV5-6
d_gene: NA
j_gene: TRBJ2-3
abundance: NA
CDR3nt: TGTGCCAGCAGCTTGGCCCCTGGCGGACCTGTGTTAAATACGCAGTATTTT
CDR3aa: CASSLAPGGPVLNTQYF

v_gene: TRBV5-1
d_gene: NA
j_gene: TRBJ2-7
abundance: NA
CDR3nt: TGCGCCAGCAGCTTTCAACTGTCGGTGATTTCCTACGAGCAGTACTTC
CDR3aa: CASSFQLSVISYEQYF

v_gene: TRBV19
d_gene: TRBD1
j_gene: TRBJ1-5
abundance: large
CDR3nt: TGTGCCAGTAGTAGGACAGGTAGCAATCAGCCCCAGCATTTT
CDR3aa: CASSRTGSNQPQHF

v_gene: TRBV2
d_gene: TRBD1
j_gene: TRBJ2-4
abundance: once
CDR3nt: TGTGCCAGCAGGCCCGGGACAGCGGTCAACATTCAGTACTTC
CDR3aa: CASRPGTAVNIQYF

v_gene: TRBV30
d_gene: NA
j_gene: TRBJ1-2
abundance: NA
CDR3nt: TGTGCCTGGAGTCGGGGCAGAGGAATCTATGGCTACACCTTC
CDR3aa: CAWSRGRGIYGYTF

v_gene: TRBV15
d_gene: NA
j_gene: TRBJ2-6
abundance: NA
CDR3nt: TGTGCCACCAGCGACCGTGCAGGAACTGGGGCCAACGTCCTGACTTTC
CDR3aa: CATSDRAGTGANVLTF

v_gene: TRBV4-1
d_gene: TRBD2
j_gene: TRBJ2-3
abundance: NA
CDR3nt: TGCGCCAGCAGCCGACTTAGGAACCTAGCGGGAGGAGCAGATACGCAGTATTTT
CDR3aa: CASSRLRNLAGGADTQYF

v_gene: TRBV19
d_gene: TRBD2
j_gene: TRBJ2-1
abundance: NA
CDR3nt: TGTGCCAGTAGTATTCTCGGGACTAGCTTACACAATGAGCAGTTCTTC
CDR3aa: CASSILGTSLHNEQFF

v_gene: TRBV2
d_gene: NA
j_gene: TRBJ2-4
abundance: NA
CDR3nt: TGTGCCAGCAGTGAGTGGCAGGGCGGTGGAGCCAAAAACATTCAGTACTTC
CDR3aa: CASSEWQGGGAKNIQYF

v_gene: TRBV11-3
d_gene: NA
j_gene: TRBJ2-1
abundance: NA
CDR3nt: TGTGCCAGCAGCTTAGGGTTTTTTAATGAGCAGTTCTTC
CDR3aa: CASSLGFFNEQFF

v_gene: TRBV7-3
d_gene: TRBD1
j_gene: TRBJ2-1
abundance: large
CDR3nt: TGTGCCAGCAGCCTCACAGGGGATTCCTACAATGAGCAGTTCTTC
CDR3aa: CASSLTGDSYNEQFF

v_gene: TRBV7-2
d_gene: NA
j_gene: TRBJ2-2
abundance: few
CDR3nt: TGTGCCAGCAGCTTAAAAGGCGGGGAGCTGTTTTTT
CDR3aa: CASSLKGGELFF

v_gene: TRBV7-2
d_gene: NA
j_gene: TRBJ2-5
abundance: NA
CDR3nt: TGTGCCAGCAGCCCTTCGGGGGAGACCCAGTACTTC
CDR3aa: CASSPSGETQYF

v_gene: TRBV19
d_gene: NA
j_gene: TRBJ1-1
abundance: few
CDR3nt: TGTGCCAGTAGTATGGTTAACATGAACACTGAAGCTTTCTTT
CDR3aa: CASSMVNMNTEAFF

v_gene: TRBV19
d_gene: NA
j_gene: TRBJ1-5
abundance: NA
CDR3nt: TGTGCCAGTAGTACCATGACAGTTAATAGCAATCAGCCCCAGCATTTT
CDR3aa: CASSTMTVNSNQPQHF

v_gene: TRBV4-3
d_gene: TRBD2
j_gene: TRBJ2-1
abundance: NA
CDR3nt: TGCGCCAGCAGCCAAGAGGGAGTAGCGGGAGGAGCCTACAATGAGCAGTTCTTC
CDR3aa: CASSQEGVAGGAYNEQFF

v_gene: TRBV6-4
d_gene: TRBD1
j_gene: TRBJ1-1
abundance: NA
CDR3nt: TGTGCCAGCAGGATGACAGGGTACACTGAAGCTTTCTTT
CDR3aa: CASRMTGYTEAFF

v_gene: TRBV28
d_gene: NA
j_gene: TRBJ2-1
abundance: NA
CDR3nt: TGTGCCAGCAGTTTATCTGGGGGGACCGTGGGGGAGCAGTTCTTC
CDR3aa: CASSLSGGTVGEQFF